The 3 T cell receptor beta chains below all came from one sample that was sequenced in a study of T cells in Graves' hyperthyroidism and ophthalmopathy. Amplified TCR beta CDR3 regions derived from RNA transcripts. HTBI primers drove first-round RT-PCR of the TCR CDR3. TCRdb processed the multiplex PCR reads anew with MiXCR; each CDR3 protein has one entry. The sample includes about 580,000 distinct CDR3 sequences, under 60% of them seen just once. The sequenced sample was peripheral blood or thyroid tissue (not recorded which). The receptors shown here come from a young woman with Graves' hyperthyroidism.

This clonotype was seen a few times. This chain uses TRBV29-1 with TRBJ2-5, with a possible D match to TRBD2 (6 bases). CDR1 is SQVTM, CDR2 ANQGSEA, per germline. This CDR3 region has 14 residues. The V end was cut by 5 bases, the J end by 9 bases, with 22 bases between. The CDR3 here is CSVRSGVGNQPQYF. The DNA of the CDR3 is TGCAGCGTTAGGTCGGGAGTAGGGAATCAGCCCCAGTACTTC.

The table lists this clonotype with a few counts. J is TRBJ2-7 and V is TRBV27; TRBD1 or TRBD2 may be the D gene (5 bases each). This CDR3 is 13 amino acids long. Trimming pared 4 bases from V and 5 bases from J, leaving 12 bases between. The germline gives CDR1 MNHEY, CDR2 SMNVEV (reference sequence). This chain's CDR3 is CASSWDQGNEQYF. The CDR3, as DNA: TGTGCCAGCAGTTGGGACCAAGGGAACGAGCAGTACTTC.

This clonotype came up many times. The rearrangement joins TRBV4-2 to TRBJ1-3; no reliable D call. CDR1 and CDR2 (germline): LGHNA, YNFKEQ. This CDR3 is built from 14 residues. Trimming removed 1 base at V and 2 bases at J, with 6 bases between. The CDR3 protein is CASSQVVPGNTIYF. Here the CDR3 DNA reads TGTGCCAGCAGCCAAGTTGTCCCTGGAAACACCATATATTTT.